This TCR beta chain was captured by sequencing in a study of T cell responses to AZD1222 COVID-19 vaccine. Remarks on this clone: Its cognate antigen is unknown.

Here immunoSEQ multiplex PCR was the method, and the copy in TCRdb shows in-frame clones only, minus some. Counted here are more than 150,000 clones, 80% to 95% occurring once; the ten biggest clones make up roughly a tenth. Study results and caveats: It should be noted that donors were predominantly white British and more often female, and clonal diversity was possibly underestimated. The study found vaccine-associated CD4 TCRs spanning spike, dominant at 160-218 and 743-854.

Germline V gives CDR1 SGHVS, CDR2 FQNEAQ. The CDR3 contains 15 residues. The germline V and J ends were trimmed by 1 base and 8 bases, with 17 bases remaining between them. The source is an adult in good health. The chain links TRBV7-8 to TRBJ1-2; D is possibly TRBD1 (6 bases). This material consisted of peripheral blood, taken on day 0 of AZD1222 vaccination. This chain's CDR3 is CASSLEGGLAEGYTF. The DNA for the CDR3 is TGTGCCAGCAGCTTAGAGGGGGGCCTCGCCGAAGGCTACACCTTC.